A selection of T cell receptor beta chains follows, all from one sample in a study of cytomegalovirus exposure and HLA in healthy donors. Produced via immunoSEQ multiplex PCR; TCRdb's table is partial and in-frame only. Of fewer than 100,000 clones listed, around 77% are singletons. Sequencing was carried out using PBMCs. These receptors were obtained from a female donor in good health and CMV-seronegative. Each CDR3 is given with its conserved first and last residue. D genes are given only for firm matches. The size field is filled for only some rows; it gives once, few, many or a size class.

v_call	d_call	j_call	clone_size	cdr3_aa	cdr3_nt
TRBV7-9	TRBD1	TRBJ1-6	NA	CASEGQGLYNSPLHF	TGTGCCAGCGAGGGACAGGGGCTTTATAATTCACCCCTCCACTTT
TRBV2	TRBD1	TRBJ1-1	NA	CASSVEVRQGKLSTEAFF	TGTGCCAGCAGTGTTGAGGTGAGACAGGGAAAATTGAGCACTGAAGCTTTCTTT
TRBV7-7	TRBD1	TRBJ2-5	NA	CASSVTGTGETQYF	TGTGCTAGCAGCGTCACCGGGACAGGGGAGACCCAGTACTTC
TRBV7-2	TRBD2	TRBJ2-1	NA	CASSLTSGPYNEQFF	TGTGCCAGCAGCTTGACTAGCGGACCATACAATGAGCAGTTCTTC
TRBV5-5	NA	TRBJ1-2	few	CASSFAPGGLYGYTF	TGTGCCAGCAGCTTCGCCCCGGGAGGCCTCTATGGCTACACCTTC
TRBV6-1	NA	TRBJ2-7	NA	CASSEGLGTQWYEQYF	TGTGCCAGCAGTGAGGGCCTCGGGACACAATGGTACGAGCAGTACTTC
TRBV6-6	NA	TRBJ1-2	NA	CASSPYRGGNYGYTF	TGTGCCAGCAGCCCGTATCGGGGGGGCAACTATGGCTACACCTTC
TRBV5-1	NA	TRBJ1-3	NA	CASSFNGASGNTIYF	TGCGCCAGCAGCTTTAACGGAGCCTCTGGAAACACCATATATTTT
TRBV19	TRBD2	TRBJ2-1	NA	CASSIDPGGPYNEQFF	TGTGCCAGTAGTATAGATCCGGGAGGGCCCTACAATGAGCAGTTCTTC
TRBV7-2	NA	TRBJ2-4	NA	CASSPPGTKNIQYF	TGTGCCAGCAGCCCGCCCGGGACCAAAAACATTCAGTACTTC
TRBV10-1	TRBD1	TRBJ1-1	NA	CASSEQGQVGTEAFF	TGCGCCAGCAGTGAGCAAGGACAGGTCGGAACTGAAGCTTTCTTT
TRBV15	TRBD1	TRBJ2-7	NA	CATSRDSPRDRGRYEQYF	TGTGCCACCAGCAGAGATAGCCCCCGGGACAGGGGGCGGTACGAGCAGTACTTC
TRBV6-1	TRBD1	TRBJ1-4	once	CASSTGQGTNEKLFF	TGTGCCAGCAGCACGGGACAGGGGACTAATGAAAAACTGTTTTTT
TRBV6-4	TRBD1	TRBJ2-7	NA	CASSTRTGGKEQYF	TGTGCCAGCAGTACCAGGACAGGGGGCAAAGAGCAGTACTTC
TRBV5-1	NA	TRBJ2-1	NA	CASSLPLDEQFF	TGCGCCAGCAGCTTGCCTTTAGATGAGCAGTTCTTC
TRBV7-9	TRBD2	TRBJ2-5	NA	CASSSTVRRGLAGGETQYF	TGTGCCAGCAGCTCTACCGTTAGAAGGGGACTAGCGGGGGGAGAGACCCAGTACTTC
TRBV2	TRBD2	TRBJ2-3	NA	CASGGDRTDTQYF	TGTGCCAGCGGGGGGGACCGCACAGATACGCAGTATTTT
TRBV10-2	TRBD2	TRBJ2-6	NA	CASRSGASGANVLTF	TGCGCCAGCAGGAGCGGGGCCTCGGGGGCCAACGTCCTGACTTTC
TRBV11-2	NA	TRBJ2-2	few	CASRNSWGAVGELFF	TGTGCCAGCAGGAATAGTTGGGGAGCTGTCGGGGAGCTGTTTTTT
TRBV11-1	NA	TRBJ1-3	NA	CASSITTGFGNTIYF	TGTGCCAGCAGTATAACCACGGGATTTGGAAACACCATATATTTT
TRBV5-6	NA	TRBJ2-7	few	CASSLGQSYEQYF	TGTGCCAGCAGCTTGGGACAGAGCTACGAGCAGTACTTC
TRBV7-3	NA	TRBJ2-3	NA	CASSLGRGDTQYF	TGTGCCAGCAGCTTAGGCAGGGGAGATACGCAGTATTTT
TRBV19	TRBD2	TRBJ2-3	NA	CASSIGSSGSTDTQYF	TGTGCCAGTAGTATTGGCTCTAGCGGTAGCACAGATACGCAGTATTTT
TRBV2	NA	TRBJ1-5	NA	CASSEFGQGGRPQHF	TGTGCCAGCAGTGAATTTGGGCAGGGAGGAAGGCCCCAGCATTTT
TRBV25-1	NA	TRBJ2-7	NA	CASRGRYYEQYF	TGTGCCAGCAGGGGGCGGTACTACGAGCAGTACTTC
TRBV7-8	NA	TRBJ2-7	few	CASSPSGSNSYEQYF	TGTGCCAGCAGCCCCTCGGGGTCCAACTCCTACGAGCAGTACTTC
TRBV7-2	TRBD2	TRBJ2-1	NA	CASSLRGTSGRLAYNEQFF	TGTGCCAGCAGCTTACGGGGCACTAGCGGGAGACTCGCCTACAATGAGCAGTTCTTC
TRBV5-4	TRBD2	TRBJ2-7	NA	CASSLPSAGRPYEQYF	TGTGCCAGCAGCTTGCCCTCAGCGGGGAGACCCTACGAGCAGTACTTC
TRBV5-4	NA	TRBJ2-3	NA	CASSVQGYSTDTQYF	TGTGCCAGCAGCGTACAGGGATATAGCACAGATACGCAGTATTTT
TRBV18	NA	TRBJ1-2	NA	CASSNRSDGYTF	TGTGCCAGCTCTAACAGGTCTGACGGCTACACCTTC
TRBV19	NA	TRBJ1-3	few	CARQGNTIYF	TGTGCCAGACAGGGAAACACCATATATTTT
TRBV30	NA	TRBJ2-5	NA	CAWDLIAGETQYF	TGTGCCTGGGACCTTATCGCCGGGGAGACCCAGTACTTC
TRBV4-3	NA	TRBJ1-2	NA	CASSPTRTGVSGYTF	TGCGCCAGCAGCCCTACTAGAACCGGGGTTAGCGGCTACACCTTC
TRBV5-6	NA	TRBJ1-2	NA	CASSLGPTGDYGYTF	TGTGCCAGCAGCTTGGGGCCGACGGGAGACTATGGCTACACCTTC
TRBV5-6	NA	TRBJ2-1	NA	CASSLVRSYNEQFF	TGTGCCAGCAGCTTGGTTAGATCCTACAATGAGCAGTTCTTC
TRBV29-1	TRBD2	TRBJ2-1	once	CSVDRLAGNNEQFF	TGCAGCGTTGATAGGCTAGCGGGAAACAATGAGCAGTTCTTC
TRBV30	TRBD2	TRBJ2-1	NA	CAWSQTSGRASEQFF	TGTGCCTGGAGTCAGACTAGCGGGAGGGCCTCTGAGCAGTTCTTC
TRBV7-6	NA	TRBJ1-6	NA	CASSKTGDNSPLHF	TGTGCCAGCAGCAAGACAGGAGATAATTCACCCCTCCACTTT
TRBV25-1	NA	TRBJ2-3	NA	CATLGDRPRTDTQYF	TGTGCCACCCTAGGTGACAGGCCACGCACAGATACGCAGTATTTT
TRBV5-8	NA	TRBJ2-3	NA	CASSLYPAVGTDTQYF	TGTGCCAGCAGCTTGTATCCAGCGGTCGGCACAGATACGCAGTATTTT
TRBV25-1	TRBD2	TRBJ2-5	NA	CASTRTSGLQETQYF	TGTGCCAGCACCAGGACTAGCGGGTTACAAGAGACCCAGTACTTC
TRBV5-1	TRBD1	TRBJ2-7	once	CASSSRDSRWYEQYF	TGCGCCAGCAGCTCTCGGGACAGTAGATGGTACGAGCAGTACTTC
TRBV6-5	TRBD1	TRBJ2-7	NA	CASSFDRGRLYEQYF	TGTGCCAGCAGTTTTGACAGGGGCCGCCTCTACGAGCAGTACTTC
TRBV7-2	TRBD1	TRBJ1-5	once	CASSLEGGRGNQPQHF	TGTGCCAGCAGCTTAGAAGGGGGCCGGGGCAATCAGCCCCAGCATTTT
TRBV6-1	NA	TRBJ1-1	NA	CASRRGNEAFF	TGTGCCAGCAGAAGGGGAAATGAAGCTTTCTTT
TRBV2	TRBD2	TRBJ2-7	NA	CAREVASGTYEQYF	TGTGCCAGAGAAGTGGCTAGCGGCACCTACGAGCAGTACTTC
TRBV27	NA	TRBJ1-5	NA	CASSSGQSQPQHF	TGTGCCAGCAGTTCAGGACAGTCTCAGCCCCAGCATTTT
TRBV18	NA	TRBJ1-4	NA	CASLQGNGEKLFF	TGTGCCAGCCTACAGGGTAACGGTGAAAAACTGTTTTTT
TRBV11-2	TRBD1	TRBJ1-1	NA	CASSPPRDRENTEAFF	TGTGCCAGCAGCCCCCCCCGGGACAGAGAGAACACTGAAGCTTTCTTT
TRBV29-1	NA	TRBJ1-2	NA	CSVEETGNYGYTF	TGCAGCGTTGAAGAAACAGGGAACTATGGCTACACCTTC
TRBV7-2	NA	TRBJ2-7	NA	CASSLVFQTYEQYF	TGTGCCAGCAGCTTAGTGTTCCAAACCTACGAGCAGTACTTC
TRBV30	TRBD1	TRBJ2-7	NA	CAWSAGTVRGRSVEQYF	TGTGCCTGGAGTGCTGGCACTGTCAGGGGGCGATCGGTCGAGCAGTACTTC
TRBV7-2	TRBD1	TRBJ1-2	NA	CASSLGGQGSVNYGYTF	TGTGCCAGCAGCTTGGGGGGACAGGGCTCAGTTAACTATGGCTACACCTTC